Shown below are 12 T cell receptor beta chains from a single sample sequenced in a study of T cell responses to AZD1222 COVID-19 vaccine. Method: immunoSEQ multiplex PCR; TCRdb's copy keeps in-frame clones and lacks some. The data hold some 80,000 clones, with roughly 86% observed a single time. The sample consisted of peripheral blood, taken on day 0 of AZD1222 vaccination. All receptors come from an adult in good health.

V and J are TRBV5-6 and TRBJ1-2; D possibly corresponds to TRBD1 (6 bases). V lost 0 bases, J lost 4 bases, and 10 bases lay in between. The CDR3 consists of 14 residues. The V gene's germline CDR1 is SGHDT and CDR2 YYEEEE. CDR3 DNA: TGTGCCAGCAGCTTGGTTCAGGGGCCCTATGGCTACACCTTC. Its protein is CASSLVQGPYGYTF.

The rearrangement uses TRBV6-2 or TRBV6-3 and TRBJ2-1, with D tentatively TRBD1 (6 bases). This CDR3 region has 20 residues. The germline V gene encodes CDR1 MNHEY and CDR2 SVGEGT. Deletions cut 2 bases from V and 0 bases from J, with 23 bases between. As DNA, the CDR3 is TGTGCCAGCAGTTACGAATTTGGGACAAGTCTTGGTTTCTCCTACAATGAGCAGTTCTTC. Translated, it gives CASSYEFGTSLGFSYNEQFF.

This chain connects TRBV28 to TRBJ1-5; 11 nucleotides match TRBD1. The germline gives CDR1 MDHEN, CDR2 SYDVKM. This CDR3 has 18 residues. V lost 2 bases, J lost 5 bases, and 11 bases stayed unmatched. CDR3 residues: CASSLSRGTGGSDQPQHF. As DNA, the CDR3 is TGTGCCAGCAGTTTAAGTAGGGGGACAGGGGGTTCCGATCAGCCCCAGCATTTT.

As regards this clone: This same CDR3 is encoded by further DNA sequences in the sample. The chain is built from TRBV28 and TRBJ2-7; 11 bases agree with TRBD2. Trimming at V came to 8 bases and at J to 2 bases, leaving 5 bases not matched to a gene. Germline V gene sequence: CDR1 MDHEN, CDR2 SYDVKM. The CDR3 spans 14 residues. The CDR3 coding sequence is TGTGCCAGCTCGGGACTAGCGGAGACCTACGAGCAGTACTTC. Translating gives CASSGLAETYEQYF.

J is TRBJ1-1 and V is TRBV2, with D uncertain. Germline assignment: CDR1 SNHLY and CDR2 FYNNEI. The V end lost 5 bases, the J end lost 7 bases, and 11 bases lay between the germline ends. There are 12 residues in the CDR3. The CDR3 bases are TGTGCCAGCAGTAGTGACGGCGGTGAAGCTTTCTTT. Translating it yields CASSSDGGEAFF.

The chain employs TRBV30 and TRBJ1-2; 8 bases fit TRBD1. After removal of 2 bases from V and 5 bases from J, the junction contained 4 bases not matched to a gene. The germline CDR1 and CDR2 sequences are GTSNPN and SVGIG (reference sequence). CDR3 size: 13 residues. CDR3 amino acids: CAWSSGQGYGYTF. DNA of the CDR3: TGTGCCTGGAGTTCAGGACAGGGATATGGCTACACCTTC.

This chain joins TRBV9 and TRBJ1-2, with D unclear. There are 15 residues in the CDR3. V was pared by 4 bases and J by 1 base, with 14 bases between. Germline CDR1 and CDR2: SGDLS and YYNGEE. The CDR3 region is CASSPAGAYNYGYTF. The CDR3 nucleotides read TGTGCCAGCAGCCCCGCGGGAGCTTATAACTATGGCTACACCTTC. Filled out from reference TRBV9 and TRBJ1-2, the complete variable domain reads DSGVTQTPKHLITATGQRVTLRCSPRSGDLSVYWYQQSLDQGLQFLIQYYNGEERAKGNILERFSAQQFPDLHSELNLSSLELGDSALYFCASSPAGAYNYGYTFGSGTRLTVV.

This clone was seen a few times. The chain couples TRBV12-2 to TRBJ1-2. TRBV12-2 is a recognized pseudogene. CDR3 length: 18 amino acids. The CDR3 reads CASRLEPVPGASNYGYTF. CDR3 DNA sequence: TGTGCAAGTCGCTTAGAACCGGTTCCGGGGGCCTCTAACTATGGCTACACCTTC.

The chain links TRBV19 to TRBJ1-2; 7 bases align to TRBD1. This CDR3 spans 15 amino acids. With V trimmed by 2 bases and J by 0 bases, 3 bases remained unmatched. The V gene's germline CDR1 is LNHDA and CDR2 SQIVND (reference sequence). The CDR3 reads CASSITGTANYGYTF. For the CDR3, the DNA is TGTGCCAGTAGTATAACCGGGACAGCTAACTATGGCTACACCTTC.

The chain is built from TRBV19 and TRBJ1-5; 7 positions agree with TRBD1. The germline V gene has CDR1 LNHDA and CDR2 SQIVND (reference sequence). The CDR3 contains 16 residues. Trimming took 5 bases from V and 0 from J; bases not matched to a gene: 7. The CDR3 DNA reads TGTGCCAGTAGTGCCCAGGGGGTTTATAGCAATCAGCCCCAGCATTTT. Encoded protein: CASSAQGVYSNQPQHF.

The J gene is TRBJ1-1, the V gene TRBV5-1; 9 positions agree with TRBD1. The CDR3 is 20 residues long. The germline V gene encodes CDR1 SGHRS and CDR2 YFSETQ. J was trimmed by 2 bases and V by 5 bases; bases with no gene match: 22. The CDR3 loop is CASRRRQVGGSTGGNTEAFF. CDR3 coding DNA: TGCGCCAGCAGACGACGCCAAGTAGGCGGTTCGACAGGGGGAAACACTGAAGCTTTCTTT.

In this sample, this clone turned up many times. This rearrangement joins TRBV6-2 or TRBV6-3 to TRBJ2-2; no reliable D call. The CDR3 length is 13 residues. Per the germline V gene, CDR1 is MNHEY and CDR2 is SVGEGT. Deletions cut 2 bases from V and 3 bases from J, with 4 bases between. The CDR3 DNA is TGTGCCAGCAGTTACAGGGACACCGGGGAGCTGTTTTTT. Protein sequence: CASSYRDTGELFF.